This TCR beta chain was profiled in a study of T cell clonotyping in hematopoietic cell transplantation. Points from the study as a whole: CD4 and CD8 repertoire contributions could not be separated without sorting. Broader posttransplant TCR repertoire diversity was predicted by graft donor and pretransplant recipient Inverse Simpson Index values. At the given depth, recipient repertoires were over 97% de novo clonotypes.

TCRdb keeps only in-frame clones here, not all; method: immunoSEQ multiplex PCR. The sample has some 9,300 clones, 51% seen once; the top ten hold roughly 13%. This clone was found a few times. Its antigen is as yet unknown. Trimming stripped 5 bases from V and 3 bases from J, with 4 bases between. Germline CDR1 and CDR2: MNHEY and SVGAGI. The CDR3 is 11 amino acids. Source: peripheral blood mononuclear cells, taken 100 days after allogeneic stem cell transplant. The chain uses TRBV6-5 and TRBJ2-5; D not certain. The clonotype originates from a female patient aged 45-60 years who had an allogeneic stem cell transplant from an unrelated donor, so the T cells may come from the graft donor. Some clones in this sample may be carry-over from other donors' samples. CDR3 in amino acids: CASSTEETQYF. The CDR3 DNA is TGTGCCAGCAGTACCGAAGAGACCCAGTACTTC.